The 2 T cell receptor beta chains below come from one sample, sequenced in a study of blood T cell repertoires in COVID-19. The assay was immunoSEQ multiplex PCR, and TCRdb's table has in-frame clones only and misses some. The profile covers 200,000 or so clones, with approximately 84% appearing a single time and 1.9% taken by the ten largest. Sequenced: peripheral blood. Receptors were obtained from a man aged 40-49 years with active or convalescent COVID-19.

V and J are TRBV4-1 and TRBJ2-7, with 9 bases identical to TRBD1. Germline V gene data show CDR1 as MGHRA and CDR2 as YSYEKL. The CDR3 runs to 14 residues. V was pared by 0 bases and J by 6 bases, with 3 bases of the junction left unmatched. CDR3 protein: CASSQEGQGSEQYF. Written as DNA, the CDR3 is TGCGCCAGCAGCCAAGAGGGACAGGGCTCCGAGCAGTACTTC.

This clone was counted many times. The V and J genes are TRBV7-3 and TRBJ1-6; 9 bases agree with TRBD1. The CDR3 loop spans 16 amino acids. Germline V lookup: CDR1 SGHTA, CDR2 FQGTGA. The V and J ends lost 3 bases and 7 bases, in that order; junction bases with no gene match: 7. The CDR3 nucleotides read TGTGCCAGCAGCTTGGTCGGGACAGGGAGAAATTCACCCCTCCACTTT. Its protein product is CASSLVGTGRNSPLHF. The full variable domain, in which reference TRBV7-3 and TRBJ1-6 provide the parts outside the CDR3, is GAGVSQTPSNKVTEKGKYVELRCDPISGHTALYWYRQSLGQGPEFLIYFQGTGAADDSGLPNDRFFAVRPEGSVSTLKIQRTERGDSAVYLCASSLVGTGRNSPLHFGNGTRLTVT.